These 14 T cell receptor beta chains originate from one sample sequenced in a study of T cell repertoires in cytomegalovirus infection. Antigen specificity for these receptors is unknown. TCRdb fed the reads into MiXCR, producing one record per CDR3 protein. The sample consists of over 250,000 distinct CDR3 sequences, approximately 22% of them appearing once. Sequences were derived from cultured PBMCs, sampled from culture after CMV antigen stimulation. These TCRs come from a human donor in good health (CMV status not recorded). Some clones in this sample may be carry-over from other donors' samples.

This clonotype came up a few times. The rearrangement uses TRBV5-1 and TRBJ2-1; 7 positions agree with TRBD2. Germline CDR1 and CDR2: SGHRS and YFSETQ. The CDR3 spans 15 residues. The V and J ends lost 3 bases and 8 bases, in that order; junction bases with no gene match: 11. The CDR3 here is CASSSLAGEAHEQFF. The CDR3 DNA is TGCGCCAGCAGCTCCCTGGCGGGAGAGGCCCATGAGCAGTTCTTC.

The chain joins TRBV5-6 to TRBJ2-6; 12 bases align to TRBD1. Germline-derived CDR1 and CDR2 are SGHDT and YYEEEE. The J segment lost 4 bases and the V segment lost 3 bases, leaving 5 bases of the junction unmatched. This CDR3 contains 17 residues. CDR3 DNA sequence: TGTGCCAGCAGCTGGGGACAGGGGGCGCGGGGGGCCAACGTCCTGACTTTC. Residues: CASSWGQGARGANVLTF.

This clonotype was counted a few times. The chain employs TRBV12-5 and TRBJ1-1; D may be TRBD1 (5 bases). Germline V gene data show CDR1 as LGHNT and CDR2 as FRNRAP. V shed 8 bases and J shed 2 bases, with 15 bases lying between them. The CDR3 length is 14 residues. CDR3 loop: CASSPGGVNTEAFF. CDR3 bases: TGTGCTAGTTCGCCCGGGGGTGTTAACACTGAAGCTTTCTTT. The whole variable domain, remainder taken from reference TRBV12-5 and TRBJ1-1, is DARVTQTPRHKVTEMGQEVTMRCQPILGHNTVFWYRQTMMQGLELLAYFRNRAPLDDSGMPKDRFSAEMPDATLATLKIQPSEPRDSAVYFCASSPGGVNTEAFFGQGTRLTVV.

This clonotype was seen a handful of times. V usage is TRBV7-8 and J usage is TRBJ2-3; D call uncertain. The CDR3 is made up of 14 amino acids. Germline V CDR1 and CDR2: SGHVS, FQNEAQ. V lost 3 bases, J lost 1 base, and 8 bases lay in between. The CDR3 DNA sequence: TGTGCCAGCAGCTTGACGCAAGGCACAGATACGCAGTATTTT. It codes for CASSLTQGTDTQYF. The complete variable domain, with remaining parts taken from reference TRBV7-8 and TRBJ2-3, reads GAGVSQSPRYKVAKRGQDVALRCDPISGHVSLFWYQQALGQGPEFLTYFQNEAQLDKSGLPSDRFFAERPEGSVSTLKIQRTQQEDSAVYLCASSLTQGTDTQYFGPGTRLTVL.

This clonotype turned up a few times. This chain connects TRBV24-1 to TRBJ2-1; D is possibly TRBD2 (6 bases). V shed 4 bases and J shed 6 bases, with 18 bases lying between them. The germline CDR1 and CDR2 sequences are KGHDR and SFDVKD. The CDR3 totals 16 residues. CDR3 in DNA: TGTGCCACCAGTGACCCTCTCCGCGGCGGGGTCAATGAGCAGTTCTTC. Its protein is CATSDPLRGGVNEQFF.

This clonotype occurred once. CDR3: CATSDPPGRLAGGEQFF. In DNA, the CDR3 is TGTGCCACCAGTGACCCCCCCGGTAGACTAGCGGGAGGGGAGCAGTTCTTC. The rearrangement joins TRBV24-1 to TRBJ2-1; TRBD2 aligns across 14 bases. Germline-derived CDR1 and CDR2 are KGHDR and SFDVKD. Unmatched junction bases numbered 11, after V lost 4 bases and J lost 10 bases. The CDR3 has 17 amino acids.

This clonotype was observed a handful of times. The rearrangement uses TRBV18 and TRBJ2-7; D call uncertain. V was clipped by 3 bases and J by 6 bases, with 15 bases between them. The CDR3 consists of 14 residues. The germline CDR1 and CDR2 sequences are KGHSH and LQKENI. For the CDR3, the DNA is TGTGCCAGCTCACCTCATCCTCAGCCTTCCGAGCAGTACTTC. Residues: CASSPHPQPSEQYF.

The chain employs TRBV7-6 and TRBJ1-2, with D maybe TRBD1 (5 bases). This CDR3 spans 14 amino acids. The germline V gene encodes CDR1 SGHVS and CDR2 FNYEAQ. Trimming took off 5 bases at V and 5 bases at J, with 15 bases between the two ends. This chain's CDR3 is CASSISGAEYGYTF. CDR3 sequence (DNA): TGTGCCAGCAGCATTAGCGGGGCAGAATATGGCTACACCTTC.

This clonotype was seen a handful of times. The CDR3 protein is CASSPQGLAGGINEQFF. The CDR3 DNA follows: TGTGCCAGTAGTCCTCAGGGACTAGCGGGGGGGATCAATGAGCAGTTCTTC. The chain couples TRBV19 to TRBJ2-1, with 16 nucleotides matching TRBD2. Germline V gene sequence: CDR1 LNHDA, CDR2 SQIVND (reference sequence). The V segment lost 5 bases and the J segment 6 bases; nucleotides outside the gene matches: 7. This CDR3 has 17 amino acids.

Note on this clonotype: An end of the junction does not agree with germline; a read error may underlie this. The chain carries TRBV12-3 or TRBV12-4 and TRBJ2-7, with 9 bases fitting TRBD2. The CDR3 spans 13 residues. The CDR3 coding sequence is TGTGCCAGCAGTCTAGCGGGATCCCGCGAGCAGTACTTC. Protein: CASSLAGSREQYF.

This clonotype was counted a few times. This chain uses TRBV5-8 with TRBJ1-1; D is unclear. The ends were cut back, 0 bases at V and 8 bases at J, with 11 bases in the middle. The V gene's germline CDR1 is SGHTS and CDR2 YDEGEE. The CDR3 is made up of 13 amino acids. The CDR3 protein is CASSLGQGREAFF. In DNA, the CDR3 is TGTGCCAGCAGCTTGGGGCAAGGCAGGGAAGCTTTCTTT.

This clonotype was observed a few times. The chain has TRBV6-2 or TRBV6-3 and TRBJ1-1, with D hard to call. The CDR3 has 14 residues. V shed 0 bases and J shed 10 bases, with 15 bases lying between them. The germline V gene has CDR1 MNHEY and CDR2 SVGEGT. CDR3 nucleotide sequence: TGTGCCAGCAGTTACTCGGACCGCTCTTTGGCAGCTTTCTTT. Its translation: CASSYSDRSLAAFF.

This clonotype has at least ten counts. The V call is TRBV7-9, the J call TRBJ2-2, with D possibly being TRBD2 (6 bases). V gave up 5 bases and J gave up 1 base, with 14 bases separating them. The germline V gene encodes CDR1 SEHNR and CDR2 FQNEAQ (reference sequence). The CDR3 has 16 amino acids. The CDR3 loop reads CASSPRLDVNTGELFF. The CDR3 DNA follows: TGTGCCAGCAGCCCCCGACTAGACGTGAACACCGGGGAGCTGTTTTTT.

This clonotype has just a few counts. The rearrangement links TRBV5-1 to TRBJ2-1; 10 nucleotides align to TRBD2. CDR3 length: 17 amino acids. Looked up from germline, CDR1 is SGHRS and CDR2 is YFSETQ. The junction had 9 bases not matched to a gene; V was cut back by 0 bases and J by 6 bases. The CDR3 sequence: CASSLEPSGRVSNEQFF. The CDR3, as DNA: TGCGCCAGCAGCTTGGAGCCTAGCGGGAGAGTGTCCAATGAGCAGTTCTTC.